This record covers a single T cell receptor (beta chain). What it recognizes is unknown. The sample comes from a study of OX40 agonist ivuxolimab in advanced cancers. Study-level information: Patients received ivuxolimab, an intravenous treatment, every 2 weeks at 0.01 to 10 mg/kg. Study-wide points: With doses of 0.1-3.0 mg/kg, partial responders showed among the lowest clonal expansion.

The CDR3 is made up of 16 amino acids. Trimming stripped 2 bases from V and 6 bases from J, with 20 bases between. Some clones are missing from TCRdb's copy, which holds only in-frame ones; the method was immunoSEQ multiplex PCR. The table includes approximately 23,000 clones, roughly 84% detected once. Sequencing used CD4+ or CD8+ T cells sorted from blood, obtained in a trial of the OX40 agonist ivuxolimab. This TCR was recovered from an adult with an advanced solid tumor such as melanoma, head and neck, liver or kidney cancer. The chain has TRBV23-1 and TRBJ2-7, with D possibly being TRBD1 (6 bases). TRBV23-1 is sorted into the ORF group, with uncertain function. CDR3 in amino acids: CASSQPHRDTRTEQYF. CDR3 in DNA: TGCGCCAGCAGTCAACCCCACCGGGACACGAGAACCGAGCAGTACTTC.